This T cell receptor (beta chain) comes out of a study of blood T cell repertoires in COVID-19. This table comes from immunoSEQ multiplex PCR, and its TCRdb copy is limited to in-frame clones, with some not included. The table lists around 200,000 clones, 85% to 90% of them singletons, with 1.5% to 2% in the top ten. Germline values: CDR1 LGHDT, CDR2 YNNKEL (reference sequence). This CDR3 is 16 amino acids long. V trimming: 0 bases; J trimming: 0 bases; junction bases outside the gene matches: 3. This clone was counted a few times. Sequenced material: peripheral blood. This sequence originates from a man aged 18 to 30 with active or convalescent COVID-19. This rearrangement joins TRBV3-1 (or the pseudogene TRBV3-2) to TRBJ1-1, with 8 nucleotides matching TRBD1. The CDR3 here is CASSQEWTGMNTEAFF. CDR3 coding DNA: TGTGCCAGCAGCCAAGAATGGACAGGGATGAACACTGAAGCTTTCTTT.